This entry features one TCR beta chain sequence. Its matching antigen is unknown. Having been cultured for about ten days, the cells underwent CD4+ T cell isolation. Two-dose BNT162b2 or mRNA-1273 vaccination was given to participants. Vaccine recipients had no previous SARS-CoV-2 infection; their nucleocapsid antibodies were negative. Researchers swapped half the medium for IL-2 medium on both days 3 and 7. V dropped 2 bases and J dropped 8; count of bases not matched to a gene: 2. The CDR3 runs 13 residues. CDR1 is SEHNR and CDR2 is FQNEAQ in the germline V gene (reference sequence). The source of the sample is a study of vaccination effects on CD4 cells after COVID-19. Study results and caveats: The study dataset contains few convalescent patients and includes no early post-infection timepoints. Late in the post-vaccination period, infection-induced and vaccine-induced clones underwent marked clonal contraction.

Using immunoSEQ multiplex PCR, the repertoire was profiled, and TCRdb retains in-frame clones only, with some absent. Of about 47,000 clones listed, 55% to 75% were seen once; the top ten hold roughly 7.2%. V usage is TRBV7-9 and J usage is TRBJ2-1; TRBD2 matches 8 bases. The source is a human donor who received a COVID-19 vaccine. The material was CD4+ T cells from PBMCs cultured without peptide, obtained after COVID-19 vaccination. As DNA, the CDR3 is TGTGCCAGCAGCTTAACAGCGGGAGATGAGCAGTTCTTC. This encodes CASSLTAGDEQFF.